This T cell receptor (beta chain) was documented in a study of blood T cells in healthy people across ages. The junction had 7 bases not matched to a gene; V was cut back by 5 bases and J by 4 bases. The CDR3 is 14 residues long. Per the germline V gene, CDR1 is SQVTM and CDR2 is ANQGSEA. This clonotype came up a few times. Its antigen is as yet unknown. General study findings and limits: Naive T cell percentage and TCR beta diversity correlated strongly. Whereas aged donors had fewer naive CD4+ cells, long-lived donors had more of them and higher diversity.

Aged roughly 6 to 100, donors were systemically healthy Caucasians from Russia. Extraction of total RNA produced a minimum of 5 micrograms from each sample. Alongside a J-beta primer mix, a sample-barcoded 5' primer served in a second PCR lasting roughly 6 to 11 cycles. TCRdb ran MiXCR on the 5' RACE reads and lists one entry per CDR3 protein. Of about 1.5 million distinct CDR3 sequences listed, 42% are singletons. The receptor comes from a woman aged 18-29 years in good health. This sequence joins TRBV29-1 and TRBJ2-4; 8 bases match TRBD1. Sequenced material: blood. This CDR3 is CSVNAGTGKNIQYF. CDR3 DNA sequence: TGCAGCGTTAATGCCGGGACAGGAAAAAACATTCAGTACTTC.